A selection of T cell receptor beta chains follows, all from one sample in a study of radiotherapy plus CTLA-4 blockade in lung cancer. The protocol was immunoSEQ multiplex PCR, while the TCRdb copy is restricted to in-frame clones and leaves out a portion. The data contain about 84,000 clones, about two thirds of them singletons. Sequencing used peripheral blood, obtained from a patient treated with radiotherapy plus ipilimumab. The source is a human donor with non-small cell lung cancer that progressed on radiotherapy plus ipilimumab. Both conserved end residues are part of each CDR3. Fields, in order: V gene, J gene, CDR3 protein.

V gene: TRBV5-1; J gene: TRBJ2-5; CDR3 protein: CASSLDGGETQYF
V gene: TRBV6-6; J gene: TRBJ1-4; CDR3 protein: CASSYGQGLNEKLFF
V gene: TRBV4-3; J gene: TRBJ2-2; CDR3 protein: CASSQDRGVTGELFF
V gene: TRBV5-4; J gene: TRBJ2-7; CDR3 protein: CASSGPGGNEQYF
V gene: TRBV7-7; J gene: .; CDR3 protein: CASSLGQGNEQFF
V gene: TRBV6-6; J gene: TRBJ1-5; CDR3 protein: CASSYSSVNQPQHF
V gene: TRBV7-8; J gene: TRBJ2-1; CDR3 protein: CASSLPPYNEQFF
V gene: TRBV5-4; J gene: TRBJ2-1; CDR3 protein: CASSPDSGPSYNEQFF
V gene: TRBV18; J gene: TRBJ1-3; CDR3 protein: CASSPAGDSGNTIYF
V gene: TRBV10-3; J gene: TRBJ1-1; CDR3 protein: CAISESRGSGTEAFF
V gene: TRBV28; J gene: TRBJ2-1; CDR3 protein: CASTTLAGGYNEQFF
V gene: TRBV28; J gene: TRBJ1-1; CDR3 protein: CAAKTGNTEAFF
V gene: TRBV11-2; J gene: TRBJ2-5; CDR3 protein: CASSGGTSGWETQYF
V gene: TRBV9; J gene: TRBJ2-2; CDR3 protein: CASSVVAGTNTGELFF
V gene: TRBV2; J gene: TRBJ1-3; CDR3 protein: CASSGGRGGSGNTIYF
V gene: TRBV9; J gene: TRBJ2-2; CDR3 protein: CASSVGQGGGTGELFF
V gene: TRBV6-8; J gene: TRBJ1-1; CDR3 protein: CASSYSSRRNTEAFF
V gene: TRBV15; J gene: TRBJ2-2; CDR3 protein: CATSRDRDTGELFF
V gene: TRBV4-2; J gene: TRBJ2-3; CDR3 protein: CASSQDQSGRGTDTQYF
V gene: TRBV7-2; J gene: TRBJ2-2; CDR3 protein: CASRGRQRGRTGELFF
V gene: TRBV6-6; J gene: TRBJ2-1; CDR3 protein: CASSYQTHPGNEQFF
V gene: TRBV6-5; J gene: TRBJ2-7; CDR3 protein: CASSYRDNWYEQYF
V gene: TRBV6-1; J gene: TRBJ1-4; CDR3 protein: CASRAQVLFF
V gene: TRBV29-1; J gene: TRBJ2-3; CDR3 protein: CSVDLGPRTDTQYF
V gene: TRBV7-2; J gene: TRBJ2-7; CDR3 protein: CASSFDTSFGEQYF
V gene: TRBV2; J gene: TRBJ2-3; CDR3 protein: CASTSGGRDTQYF
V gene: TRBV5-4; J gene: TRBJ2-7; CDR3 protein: CASSLFSYEQYF
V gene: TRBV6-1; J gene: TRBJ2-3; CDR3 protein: CASSPGGDTQYF
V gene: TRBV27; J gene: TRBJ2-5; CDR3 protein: CASSLDETQYF
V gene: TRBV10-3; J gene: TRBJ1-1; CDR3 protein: CAIQSGVDTEAFF
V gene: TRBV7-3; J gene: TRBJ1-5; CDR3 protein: CASTLGGAEPQHF
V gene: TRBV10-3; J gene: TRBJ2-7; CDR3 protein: CAISDFGDRTYEQYF